The 6 T cell receptor beta chains reported below all come from one sample, sequenced in a study of blood T cell repertoires in COVID-19. Sequenced by immunoSEQ multiplex PCR; TCRdb stores in-frame clones only, minus some. The sample comprises about 230,000 clones, 89% of which are singletons, and around 3.7% rests with the top ten. The sequencing sample was made of PBMCs or T cells enriched from blood (not recorded which). The receptor source for this set is a woman aged 25 to 39 with acute COVID-19.

V is TRBV18 and J is TRBJ1-2, with 7 positions matching TRBD1. This CDR3 spans 13 amino acids. Germline trimming cut 3 bases from V and 2 bases from J; bases unmatched to any gene: 0. The V gene's germline CDR1 is KGHSH and CDR2 LQKENI. The CDR3 DNA follows: TGTGCCAGCTCACCGGGACAGAACTATGGCTACACCTTC. Translated, it gives CASSPGQNYGYTF. Based on the CDR3 plus reference TRBV18 and TRBJ1-2, the full variable domain is NAGVMQNPRHLVRRRGQEARLRCSPMKGHSHVYWYRQLPEEGLKFMVYLQKENIIDESGMPKERFSAEFPKEGPSILRIQQVVRGDSAAYFCASSPGQNYGYTFGSGTRLTVV.

The gene calls are TRBV7-9 and TRBJ1-6, with 7 bases lining up with TRBD1. Germline CDR1 reads SEHNR; CDR2 reads FQNEAQ (reference sequence). The CDR3 contains 14 residues. Losses at the gene ends were 4 bases for V and 6 bases for J; bases not matched to a gene: 3. The CDR3 nucleotides are TGTGCCAGCAGCTCGGGACAGTTTAATTCACCCCTCCACTTT. It specifies CASSSGQFNSPLHF. Full variable domain (remainder filled in from reference TRBV7-9 and TRBJ1-6): DTGVSQNPRHKITKRGQNVTFRCDPISEHNRLYWYRQTLGQGPEFLTYFQNEAQLEKSRLLSDRFSAERPKGSFSTLEIQRTEQGDSAMYLCASSSGQFNSPLHFGNGTRLTVT.

The CDR3 DNA sequence: TGTGCCACCAGTGATAAACAGGGGGCGCAGGTTGATGGCTACACCTTC. Its protein product is CATSDKQGAQVDGYTF. The chain uses TRBV24-1 and TRBJ1-2; 9 bases fit TRBD1. The CDR3 has 16 amino acids. V lost 3 bases to trimming and J lost 6 bases; unmatched junction nucleotides: 10. Germline V gene lookup returns CDR1 KGHDR and CDR2 SFDVKD.

This clone was found once. The J gene is TRBJ2-1, the V gene TRBV5-1; 12 nucleotides line up with TRBD1. The CDR3 loop spans 15 amino acids. Germline V gene data show CDR1 as SGHRS and CDR2 as YFSETQ. Trimming cost V 0 bases and J 8 bases; bases outside gene matches: 3. The CDR3 DNA reads as TGCGCCAGCAGCTTGGCGGGACAGGGGGCCGATGAGCAGTTCTTC. Translation gives CASSLAGQGADEQFF.

This rearrangement joins TRBV7-9 to TRBJ1-2, with 7 bases aligning to TRBD1. The germline gives CDR1 SEHNR, CDR2 FQNEAQ (reference sequence). This CDR3 has 18 residues. The ends lost 5 bases at V and 4 bases at J; junction bases unmatched: 19. The CDR3 sequence is CASSLSGQRSKGTYGYTF. The CDR3 DNA reads as TGTGCCAGCAGCCTGTCGGGACAGAGGTCAAAAGGGACCTATGGCTACACCTTC.

This chain links TRBV7-9 with TRBJ2-3; 7 nucleotides match TRBD1. The length of the CDR3 is 14 residues. Per germline, CDR1 SEHNR and CDR2 FQNEAQ (reference sequence). With 0 bases clipped from V and 5 bases from J, the junction kept 2 bases outside the gene matches. CDR3: CASSLARGIDTQYF. DNA for the CDR3: TGTGCCAGCAGCTTAGCCAGGGGGATAGATACGCAGTATTTT.